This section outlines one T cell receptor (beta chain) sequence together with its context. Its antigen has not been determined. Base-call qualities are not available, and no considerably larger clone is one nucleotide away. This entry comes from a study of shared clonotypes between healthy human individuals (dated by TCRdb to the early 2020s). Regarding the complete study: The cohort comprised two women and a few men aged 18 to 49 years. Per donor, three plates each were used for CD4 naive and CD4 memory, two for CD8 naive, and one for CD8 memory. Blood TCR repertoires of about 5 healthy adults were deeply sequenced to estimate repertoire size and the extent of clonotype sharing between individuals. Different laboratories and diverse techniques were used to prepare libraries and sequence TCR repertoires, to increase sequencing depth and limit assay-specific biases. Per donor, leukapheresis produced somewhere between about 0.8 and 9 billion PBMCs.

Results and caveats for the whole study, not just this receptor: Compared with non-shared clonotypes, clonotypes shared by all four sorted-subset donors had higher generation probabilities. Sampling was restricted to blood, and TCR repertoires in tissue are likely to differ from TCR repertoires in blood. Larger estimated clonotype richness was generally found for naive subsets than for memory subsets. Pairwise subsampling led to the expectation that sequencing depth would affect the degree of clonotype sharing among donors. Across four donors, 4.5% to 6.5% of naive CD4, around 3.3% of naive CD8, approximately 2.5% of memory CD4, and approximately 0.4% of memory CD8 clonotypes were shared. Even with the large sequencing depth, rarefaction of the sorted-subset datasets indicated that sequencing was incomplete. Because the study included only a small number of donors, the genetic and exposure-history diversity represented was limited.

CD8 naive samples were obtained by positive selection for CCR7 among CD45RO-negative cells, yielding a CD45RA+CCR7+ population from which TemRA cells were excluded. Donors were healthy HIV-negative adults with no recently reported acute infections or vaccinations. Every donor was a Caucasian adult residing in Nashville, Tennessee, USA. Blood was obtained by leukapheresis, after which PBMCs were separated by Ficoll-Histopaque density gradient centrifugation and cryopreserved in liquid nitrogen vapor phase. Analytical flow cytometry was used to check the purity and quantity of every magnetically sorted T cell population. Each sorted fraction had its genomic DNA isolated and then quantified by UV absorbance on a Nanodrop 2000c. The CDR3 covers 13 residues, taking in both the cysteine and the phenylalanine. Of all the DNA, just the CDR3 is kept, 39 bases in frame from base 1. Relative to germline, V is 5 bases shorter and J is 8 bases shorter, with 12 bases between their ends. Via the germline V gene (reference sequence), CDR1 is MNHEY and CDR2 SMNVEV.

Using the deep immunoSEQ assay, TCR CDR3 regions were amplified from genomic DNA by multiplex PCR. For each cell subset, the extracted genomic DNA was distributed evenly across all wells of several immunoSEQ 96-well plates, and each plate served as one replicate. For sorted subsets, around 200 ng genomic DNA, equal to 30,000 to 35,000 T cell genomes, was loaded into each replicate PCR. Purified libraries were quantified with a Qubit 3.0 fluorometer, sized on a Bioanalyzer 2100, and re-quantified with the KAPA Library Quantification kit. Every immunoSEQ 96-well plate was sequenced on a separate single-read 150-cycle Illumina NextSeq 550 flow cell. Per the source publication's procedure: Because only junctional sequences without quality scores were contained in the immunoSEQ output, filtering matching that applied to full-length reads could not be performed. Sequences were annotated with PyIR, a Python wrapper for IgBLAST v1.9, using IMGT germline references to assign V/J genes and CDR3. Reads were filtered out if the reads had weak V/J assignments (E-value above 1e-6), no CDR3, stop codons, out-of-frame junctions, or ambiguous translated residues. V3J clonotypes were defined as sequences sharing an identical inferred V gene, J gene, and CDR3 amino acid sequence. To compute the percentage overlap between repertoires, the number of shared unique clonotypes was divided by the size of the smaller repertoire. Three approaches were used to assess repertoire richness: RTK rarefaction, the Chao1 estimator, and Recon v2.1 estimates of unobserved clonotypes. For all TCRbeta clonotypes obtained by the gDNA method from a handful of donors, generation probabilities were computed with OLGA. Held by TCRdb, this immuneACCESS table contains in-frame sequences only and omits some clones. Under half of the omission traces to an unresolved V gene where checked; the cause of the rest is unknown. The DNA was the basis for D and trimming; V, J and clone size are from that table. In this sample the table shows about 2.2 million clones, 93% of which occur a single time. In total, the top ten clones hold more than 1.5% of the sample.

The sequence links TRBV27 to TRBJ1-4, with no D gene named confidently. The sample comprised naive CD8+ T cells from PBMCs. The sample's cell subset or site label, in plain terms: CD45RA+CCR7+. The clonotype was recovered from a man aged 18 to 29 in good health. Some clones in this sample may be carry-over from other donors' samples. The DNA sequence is TGTGCCAGCAGTCCCTTGGGAGCGGAAAAACTGTTTTTT. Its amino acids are CASSPLGAEKLFF.